The sequence of this TCR beta chain was determined in a study of blood T cell repertoires in COVID-19. Profiling relied on immunoSEQ multiplex PCR, and the TCRdb table lists in-frame clones only, not all of them. The sample holds approximately 300,000 clones, about 87% seen once. CDR1 and CDR2 from the germline V gene are GTSNPN and SVGIG (reference sequence). Trimming shortened V by 0 bases and J by 0 bases, and 15 bases separated the two germline ends. CDR3 size: 18 residues. Sequences were obtained from PBMCs or T cells enriched from blood (not recorded which). This sequence joins TRBV30 and TRBJ1-6; D uncertain. This TCR was sampled from a woman in her 30s who had recovered from COVID-19. This CDR3 is CAWSVPGSFGSYNSPLHF. The DNA for the CDR3 is TGTGCCTGGAGTGTCCCGGGTTCTTTTGGCTCCTATAATTCACCCCTCCACTTT.